The table lists the clone carrying this T cell receptor (beta chain) with a count of one. The antigen is unknown. Method: immunoSEQ multiplex PCR; TCRdb's copy keeps in-frame clones and lacks some. The sample has fewer than 85,000 clones, nearly 85% seen once. The sample comes from a study of graft-versus-host responses after intestinal transplantation. Study summary: Tacrolimus plus steroids were given to all recipients for approximately 3 years, preceded by anti-thymocyte globulin induction. Study-level findings and limits: Allografts carried high graft-versus-host to host-versus-graft clonal ratios in patients having graft-donor T cell macrochimerism. Among recipient marrow samples, GvH clones were found; some appeared first in ileum or blood.

CDR3 length: 17 amino acids. Unmatched junction bases numbered 9, after V lost 6 bases and J lost 2 bases. Per germline, CDR1 SNHLY and CDR2 FYNNEI. The material was unstimulated CD4+ T cells sorted from spleen or lymph node cells, obtained before transplant. The chain couples TRBV2 to TRBJ2-7, with 14 bases matching TRBD2. The sequence came from a human donor who was the organ donor for an intestinal transplant. Here the CDR3 DNA reads TGTGCCAGCAGCCGCGGACTAGCGGGGGGCCATGCCTACGAGCAGTACGTC. Protein sequence: CASSRGLAGGHAYEQYV.